The clone carrying this T cell receptor (beta chain) has a handful of counts. Germline CDR1 SEHNR, CDR2 FQNEAQ (reference sequence). The trim removed 5 bases at V and 6 bases at J, leaving 5 bases unmatched. CDR3 size: 14 residues. The data stem from a study of beta chain features in type 1 diabetes. The entirety of the isolated RNA underwent reverse transcription, so expressed TCRB transcripts were sequenced. Only in-frame clones appear in the TCRdb table, and some are missing; sequencing was by immunoSEQ multiplex PCR. The sample shows almost 350,000 clones, roughly 8% of them seen only once. Post-sort purity exceeded 95% for all sorted populations.

The rearrangement links TRBV7-9 to TRBJ2-1; TRBD2 agrees at 9 bases. The origin of this receptor is a woman under 30 in good health. Sequenced input: central memory CD4+ T cells from blood. CDR3 loop: CASSPAGGLNEQFF. The CDR3 DNA follows: TGTGCCAGCAGCCCAGCGGGAGGACTCAATGAGCAGTTCTTC.